This T cell receptor (beta chain) stems from a study of blood T cells in healthy people across ages. This clonotype appeared a few times. The CDR3 has 18 residues. Looked up from germline, CDR1 is DFQATT and CDR2 is SNEGSKA (reference sequence). The V end was cut by 2 bases, the J end by 1 base, with 21 bases between. Combining a sample-barcoded 5' primer with a J-beta primer mix, a second PCR ran for about 7 to 12 cycles. A single record per CDR3 protein comes from TCRdb applying MiXCR to the 5' RACE reads. The sample shows under 2 million distinct CDR3 sequences, about 31% of them seen only once. Material: blood. This chain uses TRBV20-1 with TRBJ2-1, with D perhaps TRBD2 (6 bases). This clonotype originated in a woman aged 25 to 45 in good health. The CDR3 spells CSARLSSGGFWSYNEQFF. Written as DNA, the CDR3 is TGCAGTGCTAGATTAAGTAGCGGAGGCTTCTGGTCCTACAATGAGCAGTTCTTC.